The 23 T cell receptor beta chains presented below share a single source sample, sequenced in a study of T cells of healthy individuals. TCRdb recomputed calls from the 5' RACE reads with MiXCR, one row per CDR3 protein. Found here are 45,000 to 60,000 distinct CDR3 sequences, approximately 15% of them singletons; the top ten hold around 15%. Receptors were obtained from a human donor in good health.

There are many counts of this clonotype. The gene calls are TRBV4-3 and TRBJ1-1, with unresolved D. Germline CDR1 reads LGHNA; CDR2 reads YSLEER. This CDR3 contains 15 residues. Trimming removed 3 bases at V and 1 base at J, with 12 bases between. DNA of the CDR3: TGCGCCAGCAGCCAGGATTCACACCCGAACACTGAAGCTTTCTTT. This codes for CASSQDSHPNTEAFF.

This clonotype was seen a handful of times. This sequence joins TRBV28 and TRBJ2-2; D is ambiguous. Trimming left V 3 bases short and J 6 bases short, with 11 bases between. Germline V gene lookup returns CDR1 MDHEN and CDR2 SYDVKM. The CDR3 is 14 residues long. The CDR3 nucleotides are TGTGCCAGCAGTTTCCTTAGAGATGCCGGGGAGCTGTTTTTT. It encodes CASSFLRDAGELFF. The full variable domain, with the rest looked up from reference TRBV28 and TRBJ2-2, is DVKVTQSSRYLVKRTGEKVFLECVQDMDHENMFWYRQDPGLGLRLIYFSYDVKMKEKGDIPEGYSVSREKKERFSLILESASTNQTSMYLCASSFLRDAGELFFGEGSRLTVL.

The chain links TRBV30 to TRBJ2-3; either TRBD1 or TRBD2 may fit D (6 bases each). CDR1 is GTSNPN and CDR2 is SVGIG in the germline V gene (reference sequence). This CDR3 contains 14 residues. The V end lost 4 bases, the J end lost 3 bases, and 14 bases lay between the germline ends. CDR3 sequence (DNA): TGTGCCTGGACCGTAGAGGGGGGTACAGATACGCAGTATTTT. Protein sequence: CAWTVEGGTDTQYF.

The gene calls are TRBV5-4 and TRBJ2-3; 7 nucleotides agree with TRBD2. The germline V gene has CDR1 SGHNT and CDR2 YYREEE (reference sequence). There are 14 residues in the CDR3. J lost 8 bases, V lost 2 bases, and 8 bases had no gene match. CDR3 protein: CASSFSAGLATQYF. As DNA, the CDR3 is TGTGCCAGCAGCTTTTCAGCGGGACTTGCTACGCAGTATTTT.

In its sample, this clonotype was seen many times. The chain combines TRBV5-5 with TRBJ1-4, with TRBD1 matching over 9 bases. CDR3 length: 15 residues. Germline CDR1 and CDR2: SGHKS and YYEKEE (reference sequence). Trimming at V came to 2 bases and at J to 8 bases, leaving 7 bases not matched to a gene. In DNA form, the CDR3 reads TGTGCCAGCAGCTTAGGACAGGGGATAGGGGAAAAACTGTTTTTT. Amino acids: CASSLGQGIGEKLFF.

This clonotype was counted only a few times. The chain is built from TRBV7-2 and TRBJ1-2; D uncertain. The CDR3 contains 15 residues. Germline V gene sequence: CDR1 SGHTA, CDR2 FQGNSA. Trimming pared 5 bases from V and 4 bases from J, leaving 17 bases between. CDR3 sequence (DNA): TGTGCCAGCAGCCTCCCTCTTACAGAACGCTATGGCTACACCTTC. As protein: CASSLPLTERYGYTF.

In its sample, this clonotype was seen a few times. The V gene is TRBV7-8, the J gene TRBJ1-1; D is perhaps TRBD1 (5 bases). Germline CDR1 reads SGHVS; CDR2 reads FQNEAQ. This CDR3 has 16 residues. Trimming took off 5 bases at V and 7 bases at J, with 23 bases between the two ends. Here the CDR3 DNA reads TGTGCCAGCAGCCCAGTTGCGGCTTGGGGGGAACATGAAGCTTTCTTT. Amino acids: CASSPVAAWGEHEAFF.

Many counts were recorded for this clonotype. The rearrangement uses TRBV29-1 and TRBJ2-3; the D is unclear. V was pared by 6 bases and J by 6 bases, with 16 bases between. The CDR3 extends over 13 amino acids. In germline, CDR1 is SQVTM, CDR2 ANQGSEA. CDR3 amino acids: CSVALGSVDTQYF. The CDR3 DNA follows: TGCAGCGTGGCCCTGGGGTCTGTGGATACGCAGTATTTT.

This clonotype was detected many times. The chain is built from TRBV11-2 and TRBJ1-2; D not certain. Deletions cut 3 bases from V and 0 bases from J, with 8 bases between. Germline loops: CDR1 SGHAT, CDR2 FQNNGV. This CDR3 has 14 amino acids. This CDR3 is CASSFNLANYGYTF. The CDR3 DNA is TGTGCCAGCAGCTTCAACTTAGCTAACTATGGCTACACCTTC.

The CDR3 sequence: CASSEGRSNSPLHF. As DNA, the CDR3 is TGTGCCAGCAGTGAAGGACGTTCGAATTCACCCCTCCACTTT. The chain carries TRBV25-1 and TRBJ1-6, with D hard to call. Trimming shortened V by 2 bases and J by 7 bases, and 9 bases separated the two germline ends. This CDR3 is 14 amino acids long. Per the germline V gene, CDR1 is MGHDK and CDR2 is SYGVNS.

A few counts support this clonotype. This chain uses TRBV7-2 with TRBJ2-7; D call uncertain. Trimming took off 6 bases at V and 4 bases at J, with 19 bases between the two ends. CDR3 length: 15 residues. The V gene's germline CDR1 is SGHTA and CDR2 FQGNSA. CDR3 sequence: CASSFKSAAEYEQYF. DNA of the CDR3: TGTGCCAGCAGTTTTAAATCCGCCGCGGAATACGAGCAGTACTTC.

This clonotype showed up just a few times. The chain employs TRBV4-3 and TRBJ2-7; TRBD1 aligns across 7 bases. Germline V lookup: CDR1 LGHNA, CDR2 YSLEER. The CDR3 covers 15 residues. V shed 4 bases and J 0 bases; nucleotides not matched to a gene: 6. For the CDR3, the DNA is TGCGCCAGCAGCCGGGACAGATTTAGCTCCTACGAGCAGTACTTC. Encoded protein: CASSRDRFSSYEQYF.

The CDR3 is CASSAGLAGVETQYF. The CDR3 DNA reads as TGTGCCAGCAGCGCCGGACTAGCGGGGGTAGAGACCCAGTACTTC. The chain links TRBV7-7 to TRBJ2-5; 13 bases agree with TRBD2. Per germline, CDR1 SSHAT and CDR2 FNYEAQ (reference sequence). This CDR3 comprises 15 residues. V lost 5 bases to trimming and J lost 4 bases; unmatched junction nucleotides: 4.

The CDR3 region is CATSREAGGPAGELFF. Written as DNA, the CDR3 is TGTGCCACCAGCAGAGAGGCGGGGGGGCCGGCCGGGGAGCTGTTTTTT. The chain carries TRBV15 and TRBJ2-2; 9 nucleotides align to TRBD2. The CDR3 spans 16 residues. Germline lookup yields CDR1 LNHNV and CDR2 YYDKDF (reference sequence). With V trimmed by 0 bases and J by 6 bases, 5 bases remained unmatched.

This clonotype was found a few times. The chain couples TRBV7-2 to TRBJ1-6, with TRBD1 matching over 8 bases. This CDR3 is 17 amino acids long. Germline V CDR1 and CDR2: SGHTA, FQGNSA. The V gene end was trimmed by 3 bases and the J gene end by 7 bases; junction bases not matched to a gene: 11. The CDR3 spells CASSFWGSQGANSPLHF. The CDR3 DNA follows: TGTGCCAGCAGCTTCTGGGGATCCCAGGGGGCGAATTCACCCCTCCACTTT.

The sample holds a few counts of this clonotype. The V call is TRBV9, the J call TRBJ1-1; 11 bases are shared with TRBD1. The germline gives CDR1 SGDLS, CDR2 YYNGEE. The V gene end was trimmed by 4 bases and the J gene end by 7 bases; junction bases not matched to a gene: 6. The CDR3 consists of 14 residues. CDR3 amino acids: CASSPPGQGDEAFF. In nucleotides, the CDR3 is TGTGCCAGCAGCCCACCGGGACAGGGGGATGAAGCTTTCTTT.

A few counts support this clonotype. The gene calls are TRBV12-5 and TRBJ2-2; D is undetermined. This CDR3 has 14 amino acids. Looked up from germline, CDR1 is LGHNT and CDR2 is FRNRAP. Trimming pared 2 bases from V and 4 bases from J, leaving 8 bases between. This CDR3 reads CASGLKTGTGELFF. CDR3 sequence (DNA): TGTGCTAGTGGTTTGAAGACGGGCACCGGGGAGCTGTTTTTT. Full variable domain (outside the CDR3, taken from reference TRBV12-5 and TRBJ2-2): DARVTQTPRHKVTEMGQEVTMRCQPILGHNTVFWYRQTMMQGLELLAYFRNRAPLDDSGMPKDRFSAEMPDATLATLKIQPSEPRDSAVYFCASGLKTGTGELFFGEGSRLTVL.

This clonotype came up a few times. This chain joins TRBV2 and TRBJ2-2; D perhaps matches TRBD2 (6 bases). Trimming took off 6 bases at V and 6 bases at J, with 20 bases between the two ends. The CDR3 has 16 residues. The germline CDR1 and CDR2 sequences are SNHLY and FYNNEI. In DNA form, the CDR3 reads TGTGCCAGCAGACCGCTGATTGGCGGGGTCTCCGGGGAGCTGTTTTTT. It encodes CASRPLIGGVSGELFF.

The V gene is TRBV2, the J gene TRBJ2-7; 7 nucleotides align to TRBD2. The CDR3 has 16 amino acids. Trimming cost V 1 base and J 4 bases; bases outside gene matches: 10. Germline CDR1 reads SNHLY; CDR2 reads FYNNEI. For the CDR3, the DNA is TGTGCCAGCAGTGAAGATGTTAGCGGGTCGACTTACGAGCAGTACTTC. This encodes CASSEDVSGSTYEQYF.

This clonotype was found a few times. J is TRBJ1-4 and V is TRBV7-2; 7 bases align to TRBD1. V trimming: 5 bases; J trimming: 7 bases; junction bases outside the gene matches: 10. The CDR3 sequence is 15 residues long. Germline V CDR1 and CDR2: SGHTA, FQGNSA. Written as DNA, the CDR3 is TGTGCCAGCAGCCCGCAGGGGGGCGGCGGTGAAAAACTGTTTTTT. Its protein product is CASSPQGGGGEKLFF.

The chain employs TRBV4-3 and TRBJ2-5; maybe TRBD1 (5 bases). The germline CDR1 and CDR2 sequences are LGHNA and YSLEER. The CDR3 has 17 amino acids. V lost 0 bases, J lost 0 bases, and 14 bases lay in between. CDR3 sequence: CASSQDLGVGDQETQYF. The CDR3 DNA follows: TGCGCCAGCAGCCAAGATCTAGGCGTAGGGGACCAAGAGACCCAGTACTTC.

This clonotype was observed a handful of times. The chain has TRBV2 and TRBJ1-1; weak D call: TRBD1 (6 bases). This CDR3 region has 14 residues. V was cut by 0 bases and J by 6 bases, with 11 bases left in between. Germline V gene lookup returns CDR1 SNHLY and CDR2 FYNNEI. The DNA for the CDR3 is TGTGCCAGCAGTGAAGCCCGGAACAGGGCTGAAGCTTTCTTT. It translates to CASSEARNRAEAFF.

This clonotype was detected ten times or more. Compared with germline, one end of the junction differs, possibly owing to a read error. The chain employs TRBV29-1 and TRBJ2-1, with D maybe TRBD1 (6 bases). Germline V gives CDR1 SQVTM, CDR2 ANQGSEA. The CDR3 has 12 amino acids. CDR3 DNA sequence: TGCAGCCTTGATAAGGGGGACAATGAGCAGTTCTTC. Amino acids: CSLDKGDNEQFF.